This is a list of T cell receptor beta chains from one sample in a study of OX40 agonist ivuxolimab in advanced cancers. Measured with immunoSEQ multiplex PCR; TCRdb has only the in-frame clones, and not every one. Counted here are 25,000 to 35,000 clones, roughly 87% occurring once; the ten biggest clones make up around 15%. The sample was CD4+ or CD8+ T cells sorted from blood, taken in a trial of the OX40 agonist ivuxolimab. These receptors came from an adult with an advanced solid tumor such as melanoma, head and neck, liver or kidney cancer. CDR3s include the opening cysteine and the closing phenylalanine or tryptophan. The D gene is left open where the match is weak.

.	TRBV7-9	TRBJ2-1	CASSPVEGADYNEQFF
TRBD2	TRBV28	TRBJ2-1	CASSLGLAGVNEQFF
.	TRBV9	TRBJ2-3	CASSVEEVRTDTQYF
.	TRBV19	TRBJ2-1	CASSIGVHEQFF
TRBD2	TRBV6-1	TRBJ2-5	CASSEAMGTSGRAWQETQYF
.	TRBV7-9	TRBJ2-1	CASSPKVAANNEQFF
.	TRBV7-3	TRBJ2-7	CASSLATSYEQYF
.	TRBV6-6	TRBJ1-2	CASSPYSHDGYTF
.	TRBV7-3	TRBJ2-7	CASSLSISYEQYF
.	TRBV7-6	TRBJ1-1	CASSFLEPGLEAFF
TRBD1	TRBV5-8	TRBJ1-5	CASSSRDRDGNQPQHF
.	TRBV7-8	TRBJ1-3	CASSRSSGNTIYF
TRBD1	TRBV15	TRBJ2-7	CATSRAGTDNSYEQYF
.	TRBV19	TRBJ2-5	CASREKETQYF
.	TRBV5-8	TRBJ2-1	CASSLAFDEQFF
TRBD1	TRBV15	TRBJ2-1	CATSPRDRGGNEQFF